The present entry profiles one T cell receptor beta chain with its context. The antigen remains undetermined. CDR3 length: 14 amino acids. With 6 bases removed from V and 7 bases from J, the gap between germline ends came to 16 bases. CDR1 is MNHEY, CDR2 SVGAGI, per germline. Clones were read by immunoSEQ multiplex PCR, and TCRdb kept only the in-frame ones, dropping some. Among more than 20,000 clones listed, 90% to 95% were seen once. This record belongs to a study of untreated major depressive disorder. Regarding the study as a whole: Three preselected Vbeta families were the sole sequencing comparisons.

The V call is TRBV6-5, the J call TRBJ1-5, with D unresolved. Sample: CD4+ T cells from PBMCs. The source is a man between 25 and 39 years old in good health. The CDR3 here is CASSPGPTGQPQHF. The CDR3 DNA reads TGTGCCAGCAGCCCCGGCCCTACCGGGCAGCCCCAGCATTTT.